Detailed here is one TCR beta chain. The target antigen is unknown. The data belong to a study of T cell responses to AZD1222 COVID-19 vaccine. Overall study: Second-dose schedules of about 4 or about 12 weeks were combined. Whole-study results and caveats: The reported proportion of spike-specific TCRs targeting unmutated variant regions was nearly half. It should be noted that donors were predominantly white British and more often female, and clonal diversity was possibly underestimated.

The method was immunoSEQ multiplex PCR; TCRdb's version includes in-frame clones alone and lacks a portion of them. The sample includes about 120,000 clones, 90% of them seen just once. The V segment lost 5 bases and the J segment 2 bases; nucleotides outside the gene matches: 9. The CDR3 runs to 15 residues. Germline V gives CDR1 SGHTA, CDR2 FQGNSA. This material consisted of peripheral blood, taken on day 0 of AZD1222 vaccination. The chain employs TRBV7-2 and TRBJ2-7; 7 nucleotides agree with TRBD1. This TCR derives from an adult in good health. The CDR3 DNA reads TGTGCCAGCAGCCCCTGGGACAGCCAACCCTACGAGCAGTACTTC. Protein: CASSPWDSQPYEQYF.